What follows are 30 T cell receptor beta chains derived from one specimen sequenced in a study of blood T cell repertoires in COVID-19. Sequencing was performed with immunoSEQ multiplex PCR; in TCRdb, only in-frame clones are kept and a portion is missing. Of some 42,000 clones listed, approximately 90% are singletons. The sequenced sample was peripheral blood. The receptor set was obtained from a human donor in a cohort sampled during active COVID-19.

The V call is TRBV6-2 or TRBV6-3, the J call TRBJ1-1; possibly TRBD1 for D (5 bases). The CDR3 length is 17 residues. Looked up from germline, CDR1 is MNHEY and CDR2 is SVGEGT. V shed 6 bases and J shed 1 base, with 21 bases lying between them. CDR3 sequence (DNA): TGTGCCAGCAGCCGCGGGGAGGGAGTGAGGGGGAACACTGAAGCTTTCTTT. As protein: CASSRGEGVRGNTEAFF.

The chain employs TRBV24-1 and TRBJ2-7; TRBD1 matches at 9 bases. The CDR3 extends over 14 amino acids. V shed 3 bases, J shed 3 bases, and the junction held 2 bases outside the gene matches. Germline V gives CDR1 KGHDR, CDR2 SFDVKD. The CDR3 DNA follows: TGTGCCACCAGTGATACAGGGGGCTACTACGAGCAGTACTTC. It codes for CATSDTGGYYEQYF.

In its sample, this clone was seen once. This rearrangement joins TRBV5-6 to TRBJ1-3, with TRBD1 identical over 7 bases. Germline V gene sequence: CDR1 SGHDT, CDR2 YYEEEE. J lost 1 base, V lost 4 bases, and 5 bases had no gene match. The CDR3 has 15 amino acids. The DNA for the CDR3 is TGTGCCAGCAGCGTTCAGGGGGTTTCTGGAAACACCATATATTTT. Translating it yields CASSVQGVSGNTIYF.

J is TRBJ2-5 and V is TRBV7-2; TRBD1 agrees at 7 bases. This CDR3 is 15 amino acids long. The V and J ends lost 2 bases and 4 bases, in that order; junction bases with no gene match: 7. Germline CDR1 reads SGHTA; CDR2 reads FQGNSA. The chain's CDR3 is CASSLLGGQGETQYF. Written as DNA, the CDR3 is TGTGCCAGCAGCTTACTAGGGGGCCAGGGAGAGACCCAGTACTTC.

The chain has TRBV23-1 and TRBJ2-7; D is perhaps TRBD2 (5 bases). TRBV23-1 is treated as an ORF (open reading frame) with a function not yet certain. This CDR3 has 13 amino acids. V dropped 7 bases and J dropped 5 bases, with 15 bases sitting between them. The DNA of the CDR3 is TGCGCCAGCACTTGCCCGGGGTTCAACGAGCAGTACTTC. The encoded protein is CASTCPGFNEQYF.

CDR3 sequence: CASSESMSAGHEQYF. The DNA of the CDR3 is TGCGCCAGCAGTGAGTCGATGAGTGCGGGCCACGAGCAGTACTTC. This chain connects TRBV10-1 to TRBJ2-7, with D possibly being TRBD2 (5 bases). Germline CDR1 and CDR2: WNHNN and SYGVQD (reference sequence). The CDR3 is 15 residues long. Trimming stripped 0 bases from V and 5 bases from J, with 14 bases between.

This chain links TRBV19 with TRBJ2-2; 10 bases line up with TRBD2. V lost 9 bases and J lost 4; bases outside the gene matches: 14. The V gene's germline CDR1 is LNHDA and CDR2 SQIVND (reference sequence). This CDR3 is 17 amino acids long. The CDR3 reads CASGSGLAQRGTGELFF. DNA for the CDR3: TGTGCCAGCGGCTCGGGACTAGCGCAACGAGGCACCGGGGAGCTGTTTTTT. Looking up the rest from reference TRBV19 and TRBJ2-2 gives the full variable domain: DGGITQSPKYLFRKEGQNVTLSCEQNLNHDAMYWYRQDPGQGLRLIYYSQIVNDFQKGDIAEGYSVSREKKESFPLTVTSAQKNPTAFYLCASGSGLAQRGTGELFFGEGSRLTVL.

The rearrangement uses TRBV6-5 and TRBJ1-1, with D uncertain. The CDR3 has 12 amino acids. Trimming stripped 8 bases from V and 7 bases from J, with 14 bases between. The germline V gene has CDR1 MNHEY and CDR2 SVGAGI. CDR3 sequence reads: CASSHGRGEAFF. The CDR3 DNA sequence: TGTGCCAGCTCCCACGGGCGGGGTGAAGCTTTCTTT.

This clone was seen once. V gene TRBV30 combines with J gene TRBJ1-6; 9 bases map to TRBD1. The CDR3 extends over 15 amino acids. Trimming at V came to 3 bases and at J to 10 bases, leaving 10 bases not matched to a gene. Per germline, CDR1 GTSNPN and CDR2 SVGIG (reference sequence). This chain's CDR3 is CAWSQTFDRGSPLHF. CDR3 nucleotide sequence: TGTGCCTGGAGCCAGACTTTCGACAGGGGGTCACCCCTCCACTTT.

This clone was found a few times. The chain couples TRBV7-3 to TRBJ2-6; tentative D call: TRBD1 (5 bases). Germline assignment: CDR1 SGHTA and CDR2 FQGTGA. This CDR3 has 19 amino acids. With 2 bases removed from V and 3 bases from J, the gap between germline ends came to 20 bases. This CDR3 is CASSLYAGLNYGGANVLTF. The CDR3 bases are TGTGCCAGCAGCTTATATGCAGGGTTGAATTATGGTGGGGCCAACGTCCTGACTTTC.

This sequence joins TRBV28 and TRBJ1-2; D gene ambiguous. Germline values: CDR1 MDHEN, CDR2 SYDVKM. The CDR3 covers 15 residues. Trimming cost V 3 bases and J 0 bases, with 11 bases left between them. CDR3 residues: CASSFIEGSNYGYTF. The CDR3 nucleotides read TGTGCCAGCAGTTTTATAGAGGGATCTAACTATGGCTACACCTTC.

This clone showed up just a few times. V gene TRBV7-9 combines with J gene TRBJ2-4, with 9 bases identical to TRBD1. Looked up from germline, CDR1 is SEHNR and CDR2 is FQNEAQ (reference sequence). Unmatched junction bases numbered 2, after V lost 1 base and J lost 1 base. The CDR3 runs 16 residues. The CDR3, as DNA: TGTGCCAGCAGCTTAGGTGGGACAGGGGCCAAAAACATTCAGTACTTC. Encoded protein: CASSLGGTGAKNIQYF.

A few counts support this clone. The gene calls are TRBV11-1 and TRBJ1-1; a weak D match, TRBD1 (5 bases). V lost 0 bases and J 4 bases, leaving 12 bases between the germline ends. CDR3 length: 15 residues. Germline assignment: CDR1 SGHAT and CDR2 FQDESV (reference sequence). CDR3 coding DNA: TGTGCCAGCAGCTTAGCCAGGGCTGGCGGCACTGAAGCTTTCTTT. It codes for CASSLARAGGTEAFF.

Comments on this clone: At one end, the junction sequence differs from germline, possibly due to a read error. The chain employs TRBV28 and TRBJ1-2, with 7 nucleotides matching TRBD1. The CDR3 is 14 amino acids. CDR1 and CDR2 (germline): MDHEN, SYDVKM. As DNA, the CDR3 is TGTGCCAGCAGTTCGGACAGGTTCTCTTATGGCTGCACCTTC. Translation: CASSSDRFSYGCTF.

This chain connects TRBV11-2 to TRBJ1-5, with a weak D call TRBD1 (6 bases). The germline V and J ends were trimmed by 1 base and 0 bases, with 10 bases remaining between them. The CDR3 spans 16 residues. Germline values: CDR1 SGHAT, CDR2 FQNNGV. The CDR3 sequence: CASSLGGTYSNQPQHF. Here the CDR3 DNA reads TGTGCCAGCAGCTTAGGTGGGACATATAGCAATCAGCCCCAGCATTTT.

This clone was counted a few times. The CDR3 coding sequence is TGTGCCAGCAGAACCGGGACTAGCGGGAGGGCCACGGCCGAGCAGTACTTC. It is translated as CASRTGTSGRATAEQYF. J is TRBJ2-7 and V is TRBV2; the match to TRBD2 covers 16 bases. The CDR3 covers 17 residues. With 6 bases clipped from V and 6 bases from J, the junction kept 11 bases outside the gene matches. CDR1 is SNHLY, CDR2 FYNNEI, per germline.

The V and J genes are TRBV2 and TRBJ2-1; 8 bases are a match to TRBD1. The CDR3 totals 12 residues. V shed 5 bases and J 12 bases; nucleotides not matched to a gene: 6. Per germline, CDR1 SNHLY and CDR2 FYNNEI. The CDR3 region has the DNA TGTGCCAGCAGTCCGAGACAGGGGTGGCAGTTCTTC. Amino acids: CASSPRQGWQFF. The whole variable domain, filled in from reference TRBV2 and TRBJ2-1, reads EPEVTQTPSHQVTQMGQEVILRCVPISNHLYFYWYRQILGQKVEFLVSFYNNEISEKSEIFDDQFSVERPDGSNFTLKIRSTKLEDSAMYFCASSPRQGWQFFGPGTRLTVL.

This clone was seen more than once but under ten times. The V gene is TRBV2, the J gene TRBJ2-2; D not resolved. The CDR3 contains 15 residues. Germline V gene lookup returns CDR1 SNHLY and CDR2 FYNNEI. The ends were cut back, 3 bases at V and 1 base at J, with 9 bases in the middle. The CDR3 loop is CASSEPRRNTGELFF. The CDR3 DNA follows: TGTGCCAGCAGTGAGCCCAGGCGGAACACCGGGGAGCTGTTTTTT.

The chain joins TRBV5-4 to TRBJ2-2; 13 bases line up with TRBD2. Germline V lookup: CDR1 SGHNT, CDR2 YYREEE (reference sequence). The V segment lost 4 bases and the J segment 4 bases; nucleotides outside the gene matches: 4. The CDR3 runs to 16 residues. The CDR3 nucleotides are TGTGCCAGCAGCGAACTAGCGGGAGGGCCCACCGGGGAGCTGTTTTTT. Its protein is CASSELAGGPTGELFF.

The chain joins TRBV10-3 to TRBJ1-2; D is ambiguous. Germline V gene data show CDR1 as ENHRY and CDR2 as SYGVKD. V lost 4 bases to trimming and J lost 0 bases, with 24 bases between them. This CDR3 has 19 residues. This chain's CDR3 is CAISAPPVRGSSTNYGYTF. CDR3 sequence (DNA): TGTGCCATCAGTGCTCCGCCGGTAAGAGGCAGCAGTACTAACTATGGCTACACCTTC.

Worth noting for this clone: The junction departs from germline at one end; a sequencing error may be responsible. This chain joins TRBV7-9 and TRBJ2-1; 10 nucleotides align to TRBD2. Germline CDR1 reads SEHNR; CDR2 reads FQNEAQ (reference sequence). The CDR3 consists of 17 residues. CDR3 sequence: CASSENEGLAPYNEQFF. In DNA, the CDR3 is TGTGCCAGCAGCGAAAACGAGGGACTAGCGCCCTATAATGAGCAGTTCTTC.

This chain joins TRBV15 and TRBJ1-5; D is possibly TRBD1 (5 bases). Germline V gene data show CDR1 as LNHNV and CDR2 as YYDKDF (reference sequence). V was clipped by 1 base and J by 1 base, with 8 bases between them. The CDR3 covers 15 residues. The CDR3 coding sequence is TGTGCCACCAGCAGAGGCAGGGAAAGCAATCAGCCCCAGCATTTT. This encodes CATSRGRESNQPQHF. The full variable domain, completed using reference TRBV15 and TRBJ1-5, is DAMVIQNPRYQVTQFGKPVTLSCSQTLNHNVMYWYQQKSSQAPKLLFHYYDKDFNNEADTPDNFQSRRPNTSFCFLDIRSPGLGDTAMYLCATSRGRESNQPQHFGDGTRLSIL.

The chain has TRBV3-1 (or the pseudogene TRBV3-2) and TRBJ2-1; D unclear. V gave up 0 bases and J gave up 8 bases, with 8 bases separating them. CDR1 is LGHDT and CDR2 is YNNKEL in the germline V gene (reference sequence). The CDR3 runs 13 residues. The CDR3 spells CASSQEVGDEQFF. In DNA, the CDR3 is TGTGCCAGCAGCCAAGAGGTAGGAGATGAGCAGTTCTTC.

The chain recombines TRBV18 with TRBJ2-3, with TRBD2 identical over 9 bases. The length of the CDR3 is 17 residues. Per the germline V gene, CDR1 is KGHSH and CDR2 is LQKENI. The V and J ends lost 1 base and 2 bases, in that order; junction bases with no gene match: 7. As DNA, the CDR3 is TGTGCCAGCTCACCACATCGACTAGCGGAAAACACAGATACGCAGTATTTT. Its translation is CASSPHRLAENTDTQYF. The variable domain in full, completed from reference TRBV18 and TRBJ2-3, reads NAGVMQNPRHLVRRRGQEARLRCSPMKGHSHVYWYRQLPEEGLKFMVYLQKENIIDESGMPKERFSAEFPKEGPSILRIQQVVRGDSAAYFCASSPHRLAENTDTQYFGPGTRLTVL.

The chain employs TRBV9 and TRBJ1-1; D is unresolved. This CDR3 has 14 amino acids. Germline V gene data show CDR1 as SGDLS and CDR2 as YYNGEE. Between the trimmed V and J ends, which lost 4 bases and 6 bases, there was a span of 16 bases. CDR3: CASSLSQVSAEAFF. Written as DNA, the CDR3 is TGTGCCAGCAGCTTGAGTCAGGTCTCGGCTGAAGCTTTCTTT.

The chain uses TRBV19 and TRBJ2-3, with 8 positions matching TRBD2. CDR1 LNHDA and CDR2 SQIVND come from the germline V gene (reference sequence). CDR3 size: 17 residues. The junction had 15 bases not matched to a gene; V was cut back by 5 bases and J by 5 bases. CDR3 amino acids: CASSSRWSGRRGDTQYF. The DNA for the CDR3 is TGTGCCAGTAGTTCCCGATGGAGCGGGAGACGGGGAGATACGCAGTATTTT.

The chain links TRBV6-6 to TRBJ1-2; possible D gene TRBD1, 5 bases. CDR3 length: 14 residues. CDR1 MNHNY and CDR2 SVGAGI come from the germline V gene (reference sequence). V was pared by 5 bases and J by 4 bases, with 14 bases between. The CDR3 here is CASSPGGGGYGYTF. Written as DNA, the CDR3 is TGTGCCAGCAGTCCGGGGGGGGGTGGCTATGGCTACACCTTC.

The gene calls are TRBV5-1 and TRBJ2-7; the D gene is possibly TRBD1 (5 bases). CDR1 and CDR2 from the germline V gene are SGHRS and YFSETQ. This CDR3 comprises 12 residues. Trimming took 0 bases from V and 4 from J, leaving 5 bases between them. The CDR3 bases are TGCGCCAGCAGCTTGGAGGGGTACGAGCAGTACTTC. It codes for CASSLEGYEQYF.

The chain employs TRBV9 and TRBJ2-5; possibly TRBD2 for D (6 bases). There are 15 residues in the CDR3. V lost 3 bases, J lost 5 bases, and 17 bases lay in between. Germline assignment: CDR1 SGDLS and CDR2 YYNGEE. The CDR3 sequence is CASSAGTSPTETQYF. CDR3 DNA sequence: TGTGCCAGCAGCGCGGGGACTTCTCCCACGGAGACCCAGTACTTC.

V is TRBV19 and J is TRBJ1-2; D is ambiguous. CDR1 is LNHDA, CDR2 SQIVND, per germline (reference sequence). V lost 1 base to trimming and J lost 4 bases, with 13 bases between them. The CDR3 runs 15 residues. CDR3 nucleotide sequence: TGTGCCAGTAGTATAGTTTCTCGGGGTGCCTATGGCTACACCTTC. It translates to CASSIVSRGAYGYTF.